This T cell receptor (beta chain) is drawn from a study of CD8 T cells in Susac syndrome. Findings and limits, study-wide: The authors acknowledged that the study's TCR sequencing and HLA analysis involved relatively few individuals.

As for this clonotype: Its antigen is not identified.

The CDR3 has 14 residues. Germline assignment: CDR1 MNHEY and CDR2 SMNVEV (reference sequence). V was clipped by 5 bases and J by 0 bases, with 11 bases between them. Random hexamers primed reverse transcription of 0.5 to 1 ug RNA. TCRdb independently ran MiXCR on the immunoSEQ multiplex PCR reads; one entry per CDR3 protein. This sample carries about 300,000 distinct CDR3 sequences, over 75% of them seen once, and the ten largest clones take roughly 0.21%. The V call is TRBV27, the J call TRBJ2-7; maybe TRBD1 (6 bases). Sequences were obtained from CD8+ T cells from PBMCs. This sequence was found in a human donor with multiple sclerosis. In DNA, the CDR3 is TGTGCCAGCAGTCCAGGGGACCTCTCCTACGAGCAGTACTTC. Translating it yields CASSPGDLSYEQYF.